Listed below are T cell receptor beta chains from one sample, sequenced in a study of blood T cell repertoires in COVID-19. Clones were sequenced by immunoSEQ multiplex PCR, and TCRdb holds only the in-frame ones, with some missing. The sample yields just under 150,000 clones, 75% to 90% seen once. Sequences were obtained from peripheral blood. The receptor source for this set is a man aged 50 to 60 who had recovered from COVID-19. Each CDR3 is given with its conserved first and last residue. D genes are given only for firm matches. For some rows the clone size is stated as once, few or many, or as a class when expanded; others skip it.

V: TRBV27; J: TRBJ2-7; size: .; D: TRBD1; DNA: TGTGCCAGCAGTTACACAGGGACAGGTCTACAGTACTTC; CDR3: CASSYTGTGLQYF
V: TRBV4-3; J: TRBJ2-1; size: .; D: TRBD1; DNA: TGCGCCAGCAGCCAAGATAGACAGGGCTCCTACAATGAGCAGTTCTTC; CDR3: CASSQDRQGSYNEQFF
V: TRBV14; J: TRBJ1-2; size: .; D: .; DNA: TGTGCCAGCAGCCAAGTACGGGGGTCTGGCTACACCTTC; CDR3: CASSQVRGSGYTF
V: TRBV4-3; J: TRBJ2-2; size: .; D: .; DNA: TGCGCCAGCAGCCCAGAGATTACAGGGCTGGGCGGGGAGCTGTTTTTT; CDR3: CASSPEITGLGGELFF
V: TRBV7-2; J: TRBJ1-6; size: .; D: TRBD1; DNA: TGTGCCAGCAGCCGGACAGGGGGCACTAATTCACCCCTCCACTTT; CDR3: CASSRTGGTNSPLHF
V: TRBV11-3; J: TRBJ2-5; size: .; D: .; DNA: TGTGCCAGCAGCTTGGAGGGCGGAGAGACCCAGTACTTC; CDR3: CASSLEGGETQYF
V: TRBV9; J: TRBJ2-7; size: .; D: .; DNA: TGTGCCAGCAGCGTAGGGACAAACTCCTACGAGCAGTACTTC; CDR3: CASSVGTNSYEQYF
V: TRBV3-1/TRBV3-2; J: TRBJ2-3; size: .; D: .; DNA: TGTGCCAGCAGCCAAGAGGCGGGGTTAAGCACAGATACGCAGTATTTT; CDR3: CASSQEAGLSTDTQYF
V: TRBV10-3; J: TRBJ2-3; size: .; D: TRBD1; DNA: TGTGCCACCAGCTTCAATCCGGACAGGCGTAGAGATACGCAGTATTTT; CDR3: CATSFNPDRRRDTQYF
V: TRBV25-1; J: TRBJ2-7; size: .; D: .; DNA: TGTGCCAGCAGTGGAATGGGAGTCTACGAGCAGTACTTC; CDR3: CASSGMGVYEQYF
V: TRBV5-1; J: TRBJ1-1; size: .; D: TRBD1; DNA: TGCGCCAGCAGCTTAAGCGGACAGGGAACGAACACTGAAGCTTTCTTT; CDR3: CASSLSGQGTNTEAFF
V: TRBV7-9; J: TRBJ1-2; size: .; D: .; DNA: TGTGCCAGCAGCTTAGAGGCAGGAGGACATGGCTACACCTTC; CDR3: CASSLEAGGHGYTF
V: TRBV12-3/TRBV12-4; J: TRBJ2-1; size: .; D: .; DNA: TGTGCCAGCAGTCGGGGTTCCTACAATGAGCAGTTCTTC; CDR3: CASSRGSYNEQFF
V: TRBV5-6; J: TRBJ2-7; size: .; D: .; DNA: TGTGCCAGCAGCTTGCGCATTACCAGGGCCTACGAGCAGTACTTC; CDR3: CASSLRITRAYEQYF
V: TRBV6-6; J: TRBJ1-1; size: .; D: .; DNA: TGTGCCAGCAGTTACTCGAGCCAGGGGCAGGGTGAAGCTTTCTTT; CDR3: CASSYSSQGQGEAFF
V: TRBV19; J: TRBJ1-5; size: .; D: TRBD1; DNA: TGTGCCAGTAGTGACAGGGGTTCGGCTTCGGGTCAGCCCCAGCATTTT; CDR3: CASSDRGSASGQPQHF
V: TRBV7-2; J: TRBJ1-6; size: .; D: TRBD1; DNA: TGTGCCAGCAGCGCCCAGGGGGCAGCTAATTCACCCCTCCACTTT; CDR3: CASSAQGAANSPLHF
V: TRBV5-6; J: TRBJ1-1; size: .; D: TRBD1; DNA: TGTGCCAGCAGCTCGACCTTAGTGGGACAGGGGGCCACTGAAGCTTTCTTT; CDR3: CASSSTLVGQGATEAFF
V: TRBV30; J: TRBJ1-6; size: .; D: TRBD1; DNA: TGTGCCTGGAGTTTAGCCGGGACAGGGGATTCACCCCTCCACTTT; CDR3: CAWSLAGTGDSPLHF
V: TRBV6-1; J: TRBJ1-1; size: few; D: .; DNA: TGTGCCAGCAGTGAATTCGGGGTCACTGAAGCTTTCTTT; CDR3: CASSEFGVTEAFF
V: TRBV4-2; J: TRBJ2-7; size: .; D: .; DNA: TGTGCCAGCAGCCAAGATGCTAGCTCCTACAAGCAGTACTTC; CDR3: CASSQDASSYKQYF
V: TRBV6-5; J: TRBJ1-2; size: .; D: TRBD1; DNA: TGTGCCAGCAGCTCTGACAGGGGGCAGGGCTATGGCTACACCTTC; CDR3: CASSSDRGQGYGYTF
V: TRBV29-1; J: TRBJ1-1; size: .; D: .; DNA: TGCAGCGCGGAACTGGACACTGAAGCTTTCTTT; CDR3: CSAELDTEAFF
V: TRBV19; J: TRBJ2-7; size: few; D: TRBD1; DNA: TGTGCCAGTAGTATGGGGACAGGGACCCACGAGCAGTACTTC; CDR3: CASSMGTGTHEQYF
V: TRBV6-5; J: TRBJ1-4; size: .; D: TRBD1; DNA: TGTGCCAGCAGTTCTGGGGGACAGGGGGATGAAAAACTGTTTTTT; CDR3: CASSSGGQGDEKLFF
V: TRBV7-2; J: TRBJ2-7; size: .; D: .; DNA: TGTGCCAGCAGCTTAGCTACAGGGAATGCCTACGAGCAGTACTTC; CDR3: CASSLATGNAYEQYF
V: TRBV6-5; J: TRBJ2-6; size: .; D: TRBD1; DNA: TGTGCCAGCAGGGGACAGTACGGGGCCAACGTCCTGACTTTC; CDR3: CASRGQYGANVLTF
V: TRBV19; J: TRBJ2-5; size: .; D: .; DNA: TGTGCCAGTAGTATAGGACTAGGAGAGACCCAGTACTTC; CDR3: CASSIGLGETQYF
V: TRBV13; J: TRBJ2-3; size: once; D: TRBD1; DNA: TGTGCCAGCAGCTTAGGCCGGAGCGACAGGGGGGTGACAGATACGCAGTATTTT; CDR3: CASSLGRSDRGVTDTQYF
V: TRBV7-2; J: TRBJ1-5; size: .; D: .; DNA: TGTGCCAGCAGCCCTTTTAAGGACACTTTATTGCCCCAGCATTTT; CDR3: CASSPFKDTLLPQHF
V: TRBV19; J: TRBJ1-4; size: .; D: TRBD1; DNA: TGTGCCAGTCGCCGGGACAGGCCCGATGCAACTAATGAAAAACTGTTTTTT; CDR3: CASRRDRPDATNEKLFF
V: TRBV4-3; J: TRBJ2-3; size: .; D: .; DNA: TGCGCCAGCAGCCAAGAGAGCTACCACACAGATACGCAGTATTTT; CDR3: CASSQESYHTDTQYF
V: TRBV5-6; J: TRBJ1-1; size: .; D: TRBD1; DNA: TGTGCCAGCAGCGCCGACAGGGGGCGCGTTCTGGGGAACACTGAAGCTTTCTTT; CDR3: CASSADRGRVLGNTEAFF
V: TRBV10-3; J: TRBJ2-3; size: .; D: .; DNA: TGTGCCATCAGTGCCGGGTCAGATACGCAGTATTTT; CDR3: CAISAGSDTQYF
V: TRBV5-4; J: TRBJ2-2; size: .; D: TRBD2; DNA: TGTGCCAGCAGCGATACTAGCGCTAGGATTGCCGGGGAGCTGTTTTTT; CDR3: CASSDTSARIAGELFF
V: TRBV6-1; J: TRBJ1-5; size: .; D: TRBD1; DNA: TGTGCCAGCAGTGAATTTGGGTGGGACAGGGGGCCGGATAGCAATCAGCCCCAGCATTTT; CDR3: CASSEFGWDRGPDSNQPQHF
V: TRBV14; J: TRBJ1-1; size: few; D: TRBD1; DNA: TGTGCCAGCAGCCAAACCAGGGGGAGGAGCGGTGAAGCTTTCTTT; CDR3: CASSQTRGRSGEAFF
V: TRBV6-2/TRBV6-3; J: TRBJ1-6; size: .; D: .; DNA: TGTGCCAGCAGTTACGCCGGAGGGGGGACTAGCTCACCCCTCCACTTT; CDR3: CASSYAGGGTSSPLHF
V: TRBV2; J: TRBJ2-3; size: .; D: .; DNA: TGTGCCAGCAGTGATCGAGGGCTTGATACGCAGTATTTT; CDR3: CASSDRGLDTQYF
V: TRBV7-8; J: TRBJ2-2; size: .; D: TRBD1; DNA: TGTGCCAGCAGCTGGAGGGACAGGGGGCCGTTGTCCGGGGAGCTGTTTTTT; CDR3: CASSWRDRGPLSGELFF
V: TRBV7-2; J: TRBJ1-5; size: .; D: TRBD1; DNA: TGTGCCAGCAGCATCCAGACAGGGGGTCTGAATCAGCCCCAGCATTTT; CDR3: CASSIQTGGLNQPQHF
V: TRBV20-1; J: TRBJ1-1; size: .; D: .; DNA: TGCAGTGCTAGTGCGGGGGGGCCAAGGACTGAAGCTTTCTTT; CDR3: CSASAGGPRTEAFF
V: TRBV18; J: TRBJ2-3; size: .; D: .; DNA: TGTGCCAGCTCCCCCCAGGGATCGTTTCCAGATACGCAGTATTTT; CDR3: CASSPQGSFPDTQYF
V: TRBV11-3; J: TRBJ2-2; size: .; D: TRBD1; DNA: TGTGCCAGCAGCTTGTACAGGGGGCAGGGGACCGGGGAGCTGTTTTTT; CDR3: CASSLYRGQGTGELFF
V: TRBV10-3; J: TRBJ2-3; size: .; D: .; DNA: TGTGCCATCAGTGAAACGTCAGTGAGCACAGATACGCAGTATTTT; CDR3: CAISETSVSTDTQYF
V: TRBV2; J: TRBJ1-1; size: .; D: TRBD1; DNA: TGTGCCAGCAGGGACAGGGATTTCAACACTGAAGCTTTCTTT; CDR3: CASRDRDFNTEAFF
V: TRBV2; J: TRBJ1-6; size: few; D: TRBD1; DNA: TGTGCCAGCACTAGGGACAGGGGAGGTTATTCACCCCTCCACTTT; CDR3: CASTRDRGGYSPLHF
V: TRBV6-5; J: TRBJ2-5; size: .; D: TRBD1; DNA: TGTGCCAGCAGGCGTTCAGGGGGCCGAGAGACCCAGTACTTC; CDR3: CASRRSGGRETQYF
V: TRBV6-1; J: TRBJ1-1; size: few; D: TRBD1; DNA: TGTGCCAGCAGTGAAGCGGCAGGACAGGTGGCTGAAGCTTTCTTT; CDR3: CASSEAAGQVAEAFF
V: TRBV7-9; J: TRBJ1-2; size: .; D: .; DNA: TGTGCCAGCAGCTTAGCTACAGGGTCCGGGGGCTACACCTTC; CDR3: CASSLATGSGGYTF
V: TRBV25-1; J: TRBJ2-1; size: .; D: TRBD2; DNA: TGTGCCAGCCATCGGGGGGGATCCTACAATGAGCAGTTCTTC; CDR3: CASHRGGSYNEQFF
V: TRBV2; J: TRBJ2-2; size: .; D: TRBD1; DNA: TGTGCCAGCAGTGGGACACTTCGGGACAGAAACACCGGGGAGCTGTTTTTT; CDR3: CASSGTLRDRNTGELFF
V: TRBV7-2; J: TRBJ1-6; size: .; D: .; DNA: TGTGCCAGCAGCTTAGATCCCGCCGGCTCCTATAATTCACCCCTCCACTTT; CDR3: CASSLDPAGSYNSPLHF
V: TRBV6-5; J: TRBJ1-2; size: .; D: TRBD1; DNA: TGTGCCAGCAGTTCTCCGGGACAGGGGAACGGTGGCTACACCTTC; CDR3: CASSSPGQGNGGYTF
V: TRBV7-8; J: TRBJ2-1; size: once; D: .; DNA: TGTGCCAGCAGCCCCATGGAAAGCGGGACATTCTACAATGAGCAGTTCTTC; CDR3: CASSPMESGTFYNEQFF
V: TRBV7-3; J: TRBJ2-5; size: .; D: .; DNA: TGTGCCAGCAGCGGGCCGGGACTTCAAGAGACCCAGTACTTC; CDR3: CASSGPGLQETQYF
V: TRBV19; J: TRBJ1-2; size: .; D: .; DNA: TGTGCCAGTACCCCCGCGGGGGGACGGGGCTATGGCTACACCTTC; CDR3: CASTPAGGRGYGYTF